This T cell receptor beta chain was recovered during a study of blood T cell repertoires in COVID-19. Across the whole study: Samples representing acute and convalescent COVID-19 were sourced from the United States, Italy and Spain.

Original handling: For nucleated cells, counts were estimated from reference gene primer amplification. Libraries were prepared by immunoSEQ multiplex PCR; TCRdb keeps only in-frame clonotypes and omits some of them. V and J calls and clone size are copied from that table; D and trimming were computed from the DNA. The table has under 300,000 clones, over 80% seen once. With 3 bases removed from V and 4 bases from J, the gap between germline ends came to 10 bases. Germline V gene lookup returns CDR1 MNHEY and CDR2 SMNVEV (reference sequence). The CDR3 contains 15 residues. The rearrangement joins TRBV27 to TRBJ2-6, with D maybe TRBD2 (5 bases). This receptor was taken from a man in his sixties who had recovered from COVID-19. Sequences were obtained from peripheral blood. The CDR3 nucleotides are TGTGCCAGCAGTTTCGAGGGCAAGGGGGCCAACGTCCTGACTTTC. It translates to CASSFEGKGANVLTF.